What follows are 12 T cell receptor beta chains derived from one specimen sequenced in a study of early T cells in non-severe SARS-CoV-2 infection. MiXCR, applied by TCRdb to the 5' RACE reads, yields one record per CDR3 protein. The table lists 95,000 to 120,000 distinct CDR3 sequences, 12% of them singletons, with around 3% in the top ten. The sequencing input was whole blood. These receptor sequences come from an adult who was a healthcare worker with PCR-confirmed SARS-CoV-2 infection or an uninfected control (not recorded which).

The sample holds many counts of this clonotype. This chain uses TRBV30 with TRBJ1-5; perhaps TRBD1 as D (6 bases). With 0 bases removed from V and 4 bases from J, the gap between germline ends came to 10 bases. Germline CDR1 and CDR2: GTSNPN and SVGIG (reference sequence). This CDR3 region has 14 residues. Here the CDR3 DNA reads TGTGCCTGGAGTGTTGGGCAGGGGAATCAGCCCCAGCATTTT. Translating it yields CAWSVGQGNQPQHF.

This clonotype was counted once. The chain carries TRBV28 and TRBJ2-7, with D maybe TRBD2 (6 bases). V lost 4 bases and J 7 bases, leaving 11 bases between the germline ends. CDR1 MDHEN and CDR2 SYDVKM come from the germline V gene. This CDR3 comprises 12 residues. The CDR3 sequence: CASSSSGGEQYF. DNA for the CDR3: TGTGCCAGCAGTTCCTCCGGGGGAGAGCAGTACTTC.

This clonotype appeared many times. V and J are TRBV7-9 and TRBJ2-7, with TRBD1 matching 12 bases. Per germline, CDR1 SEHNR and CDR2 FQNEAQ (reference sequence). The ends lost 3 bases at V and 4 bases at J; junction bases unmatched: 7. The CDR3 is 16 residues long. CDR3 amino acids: CASSFPGTGGIYEQYF. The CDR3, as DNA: TGTGCCAGCAGCTTCCCCGGGACAGGGGGCATTTACGAGCAGTACTTC.

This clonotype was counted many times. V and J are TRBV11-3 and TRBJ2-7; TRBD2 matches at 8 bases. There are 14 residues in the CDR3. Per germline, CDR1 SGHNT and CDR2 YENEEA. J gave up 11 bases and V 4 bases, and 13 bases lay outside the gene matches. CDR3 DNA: TGTGCCAGCAGCTCTCTTAGCGGGGCTAGTCGGGAGTACTTC. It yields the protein CASSSLSGASREYF.

CDR3 coding DNA: TGTGCCACCAGCAGAGGAGGGAGTCTGCGGGCCAACGTCCTGACTTTC. Its translation: CATSRGGSLRANVLTF. This chain uses TRBV15 with TRBJ2-6; tentatively, D is TRBD2 (5 bases). The germline V gene has CDR1 LNHNV and CDR2 YYDKDF (reference sequence). Trimming removed 1 base at V and 5 bases at J, with 12 bases between. The CDR3 spans 16 residues.

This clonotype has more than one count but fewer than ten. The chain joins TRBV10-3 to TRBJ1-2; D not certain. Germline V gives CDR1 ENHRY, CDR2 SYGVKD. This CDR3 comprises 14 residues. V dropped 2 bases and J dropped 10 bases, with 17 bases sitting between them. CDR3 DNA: TGTGCCATCAGTGAGGATTCCGGGCCCGACGCCTACACCTTC. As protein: CAISEDSGPDAYTF.

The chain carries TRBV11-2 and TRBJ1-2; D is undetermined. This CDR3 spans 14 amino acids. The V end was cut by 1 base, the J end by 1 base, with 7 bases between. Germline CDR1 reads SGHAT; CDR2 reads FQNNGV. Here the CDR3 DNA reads TGTGCCAGCAGCTTAGCCACACATAACTATGGCTACACCTTC. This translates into CASSLATHNYGYTF.

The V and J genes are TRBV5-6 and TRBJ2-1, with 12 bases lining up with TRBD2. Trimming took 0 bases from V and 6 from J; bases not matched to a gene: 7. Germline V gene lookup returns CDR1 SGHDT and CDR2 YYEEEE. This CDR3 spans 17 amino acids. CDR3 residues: CASSLVPTSGGSNEQFF. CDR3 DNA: TGTGCCAGCAGCTTGGTCCCGACTAGCGGGGGTAGCAATGAGCAGTTCTTC.

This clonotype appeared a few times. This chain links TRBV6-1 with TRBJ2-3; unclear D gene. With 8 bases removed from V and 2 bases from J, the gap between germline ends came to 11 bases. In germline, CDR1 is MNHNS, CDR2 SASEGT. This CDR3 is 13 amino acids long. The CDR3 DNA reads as TGTGCCAGCGGAGTTCCGTCCACAGATACGCAGTATTTT. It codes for CASGVPSTDTQYF.

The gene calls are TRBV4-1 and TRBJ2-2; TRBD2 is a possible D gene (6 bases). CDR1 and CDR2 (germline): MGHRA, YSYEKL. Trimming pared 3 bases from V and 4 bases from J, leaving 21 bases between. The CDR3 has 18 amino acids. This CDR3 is CASSHTPGAPESTGELFF. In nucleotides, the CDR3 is TGCGCCAGCAGCCACACCCCGGGAGCCCCTGAAAGCACCGGGGAGCTGTTTTTT.

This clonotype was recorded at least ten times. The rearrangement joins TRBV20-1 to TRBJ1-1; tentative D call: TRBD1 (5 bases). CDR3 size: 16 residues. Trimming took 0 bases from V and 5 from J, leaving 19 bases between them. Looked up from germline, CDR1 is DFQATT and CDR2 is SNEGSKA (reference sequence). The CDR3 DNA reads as TGCAGTGCTAGAGATCTTTGGGGGGAGTCGAATACTGAAGCTTTCTTT. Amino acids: CSARDLWGESNTEAFF.

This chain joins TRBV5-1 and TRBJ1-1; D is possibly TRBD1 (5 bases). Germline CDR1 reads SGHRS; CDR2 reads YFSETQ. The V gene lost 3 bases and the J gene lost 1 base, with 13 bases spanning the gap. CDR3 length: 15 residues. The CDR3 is CASSSRPDKNTEAFF. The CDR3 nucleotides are TGCGCCAGCAGCTCGCGCCCGGACAAGAACACTGAAGCTTTCTTT.